The table lists the clone carrying this T cell receptor (beta chain) with a count of one. V was shortened by 2 bases and J by 0 bases, with 7 bases between the two germline ends. The CDR3 sequence is 15 residues long. CDR1 and CDR2 (germline): MNHEY, SVGEGT. The record originates from a study of blood T cell repertoires in COVID-19. Study background: Specimens from acute and convalescent COVID-19 originated in the United States, Italy and Spain.

Per the original data handling: Estimation of nucleated cell counts was performed using reference gene primer amplification. Sequenced by immunoSEQ multiplex PCR; TCRdb stores in-frame clones only, minus some. The V and J calls and clone size are taken from that table; D and trimming were inferred from the DNA. The sample holds 70,000 or so clones, roughly 84% seen once. Sequenced input: peripheral blood. This chain uses TRBV6-2 or TRBV6-3 with TRBJ2-2; D unclear. The receptor was derived from a woman over 75 with active or convalescent COVID-19. CDR3 sequence (DNA): TGTGCCAGCAGTTACGGGCAGCCGAACACCGGGGAGCTGTTTTTT. Protein: CASSYGQPNTGELFF.